These 5 T cell receptor beta chains were all obtained from the same sample, sequenced in a study of spatial heterogeneity in lung cancer. General observations from the study: Expanded intratumoral alpha and beta TCR counts tracked tumor mutation counts.

Their cognate antigens are unknown. Stated time point: sample taken at primary tumor resection. A single record per CDR3 protein comes from TCRdb applying MiXCR to the 5' RACE reads. The sample consists of about 23,000 distinct CDR3 sequences, under 6.5% of them appearing once. Sequenced material: lung tumor tissue, taken at surgery. These receptors were collected from a male donor with early-stage non-small cell lung cancer.

This clonotype was detected many times. The chain recombines TRBV5-6 with TRBJ2-7, with a weak D call TRBD2 (6 bases). CDR1 and CDR2 from the germline V gene are SGHDT and YYEEEE. The CDR3 sequence is 14 residues long. The V gene lost 4 bases and the J gene lost 0 bases, with 11 bases spanning the gap. The CDR3 nucleotides are TGTGCCAGCAGCCTTAGCGGAAACTCCTACGAGCAGTACTTC. Its translation: CASSLSGNSYEQYF.

This clonotype was counted many times. The CDR3 reads CASSLQRGGQPQHF. The CDR3 bases are TGTGCCAGCAGTTTACAGCGGGGCGGTCAGCCCCAGCATTTT. The V gene is TRBV12-3 or TRBV12-4, the J gene TRBJ1-5; a weak D match, TRBD1 (5 bases). CDR3 length: 14 residues. V lost 2 bases and J 6 bases, leaving 11 bases between the germline ends.

This clonotype was seen at least ten times. The chain joins TRBV20-1 to TRBJ1-2; D may be TRBD1 (5 bases). V was clipped by 1 base and J by 4 bases, with 10 bases between them. This CDR3 region has 13 residues. Germline V gene sequence: CDR1 DFQATT, CDR2 SNEGSKA (reference sequence). The CDR3 is CSARAGGGYGYTF. CDR3 nucleotide sequence: TGCAGTGCTAGAGCCGGGGGGGGCTATGGCTACACCTTC.

This clonotype was seen ten or more times. The chain joins TRBV6-5 to TRBJ2-1, with a weak D call TRBD1 (5 bases). Germline-derived CDR1 and CDR2 are MNHEY and SVGAGI. The V end lost 10 bases, the J end lost 2 bases, and 15 bases lay between the germline ends. CDR3 size: 14 residues. The CDR3 here is CATASRETYNEQFF. In DNA form, the CDR3 reads TGTGCCACCGCTTCCAGGGAAACCTACAATGAGCAGTTCTTC.

In its sample, this clonotype was seen many times. The chain recombines TRBV2 with TRBJ1-5; D is possibly TRBD1 (6 bases). This CDR3 is 16 amino acids long. Germline V gene lookup returns CDR1 SNHLY and CDR2 FYNNEI. Trimming removed 5 bases from V and 0 bases from J, with 14 bases in between. The CDR3 sequence: CASSPGTSYSNQPQHF. DNA of the CDR3: TGTGCCAGCAGTCCCGGGACAAGTTATAGCAATCAGCCCCAGCATTTT.